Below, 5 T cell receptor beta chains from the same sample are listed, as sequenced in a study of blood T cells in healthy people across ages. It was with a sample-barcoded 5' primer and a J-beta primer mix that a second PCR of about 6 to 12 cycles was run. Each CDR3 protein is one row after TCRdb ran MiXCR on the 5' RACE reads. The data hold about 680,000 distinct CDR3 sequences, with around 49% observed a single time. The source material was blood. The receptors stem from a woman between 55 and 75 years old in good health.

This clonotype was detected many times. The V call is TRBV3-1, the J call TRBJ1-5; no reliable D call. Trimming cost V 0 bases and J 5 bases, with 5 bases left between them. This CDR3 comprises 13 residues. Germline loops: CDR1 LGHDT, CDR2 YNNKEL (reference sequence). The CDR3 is CASSQDLDQPQHF. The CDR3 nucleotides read TGTGCCAGCAGCCAAGATCTTGATCAGCCCCAGCATTTT.

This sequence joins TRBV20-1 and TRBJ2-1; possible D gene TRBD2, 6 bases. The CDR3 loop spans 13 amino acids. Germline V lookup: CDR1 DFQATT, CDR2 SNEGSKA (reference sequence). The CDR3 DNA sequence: TGCAGCTCCCCCCAGCGGGCCTACAATGAGCAGTTCTTC. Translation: CSSPQRAYNEQFF.

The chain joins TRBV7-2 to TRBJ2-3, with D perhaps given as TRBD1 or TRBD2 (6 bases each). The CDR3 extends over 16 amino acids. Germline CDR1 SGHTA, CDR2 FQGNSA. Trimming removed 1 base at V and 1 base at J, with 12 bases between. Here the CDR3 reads CASSLDTGAGTDTQYF. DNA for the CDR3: TGTGCCAGCAGCTTAGATACGGGGGCGGGCACAGATACGCAGTATTTT.

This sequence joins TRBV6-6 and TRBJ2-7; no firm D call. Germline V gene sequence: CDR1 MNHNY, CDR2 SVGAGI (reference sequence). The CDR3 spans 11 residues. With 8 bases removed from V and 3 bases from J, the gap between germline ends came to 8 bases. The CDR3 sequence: CASLTGYEQYF. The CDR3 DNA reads TGTGCCAGCCTCACGGGCTACGAGCAGTACTTC.

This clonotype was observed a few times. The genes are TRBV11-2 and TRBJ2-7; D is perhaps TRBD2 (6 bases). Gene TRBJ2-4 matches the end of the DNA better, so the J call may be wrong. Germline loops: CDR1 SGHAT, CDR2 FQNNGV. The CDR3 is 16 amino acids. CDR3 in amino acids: CASSLRGGLPKNIQYF. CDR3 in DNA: TGTGCCAGCAGCTTAAGGGGAGGACTCCCCAAAAACATTCAGTACTTC.